Following are 5 T cell receptor beta chains from one sample sequenced in a study of shared clonotypes between healthy human individuals. CD45RO-negative CD8 cells positively selected for CCR7 made up the naive population, which excluded terminally differentiated effector memory CD45RA+ cells. The method was immunoSEQ multiplex PCR; TCRdb's version includes in-frame clones alone and lacks a portion of them. In the table there are about 2 million clones, about 95% of which are singletons. Input material: naive CD8+ T cells sorted from blood. The receptors here all came from a young man in good health.

This clone was detected once. V gene TRBV2 combines with J gene TRBJ2-1; D tentatively reads TRBD1 or TRBD2 (5 bases each). CDR3 length: 13 amino acids. Germline loops: CDR1 SNHLY, CDR2 FYNNEI. V gave up 11 bases and J gave up 5 bases, with 16 bases separating them. CDR3 sequence reads: CALDWDGNNEQFF. CDR3 DNA sequence: TGTGCCTTAGACTGGGACGGCAACAATGAGCAGTTCTTC.

This rearrangement joins TRBV7-9 to TRBJ2-2, with 12 bases aligning to TRBD2. This CDR3 contains 16 residues. Trimming at V came to 4 bases and at J to 4 bases, leaving 4 bases not matched to a gene. CDR1 and CDR2 (germline): SEHNR, FQNEAQ (reference sequence). The CDR3 loop is CASSSLAGGSTGELFF. The CDR3 DNA is TGTGCCAGCAGCTCCCTAGCGGGAGGGAGCACCGGGGAGCTGTTTTTT.

The J gene is TRBJ1-5, the V gene TRBV19, with 8 bases matching TRBD1. The length of the CDR3 is 16 residues. V lost 8 bases, J lost 3 bases, and 12 bases stayed unmatched. Germline loops: CDR1 LNHDA, CDR2 SQIVND (reference sequence). Here the CDR3 reads CASQTFGTGFNQPQHF. DNA for the CDR3: TGTGCCAGTCAGACGTTCGGGACAGGCTTCAATCAGCCCCAGCATTTT. Drawing the rest from reference TRBV19 and TRBJ1-5, the complete variable domain is DGGITQSPKYLFRKEGQNVTLSCEQNLNHDAMYWYRQDPGQGLRLIYYSQIVNDFQKGDIAEGYSVSREKKESFPLTVTSAQKNPTAFYLCASQTFGTGFNQPQHFGDGTRLSIL.

The chain uses TRBV27 and TRBJ2-3; TRBD1 matches 7 bases. CDR1 is MNHEY and CDR2 is SMNVEV in the germline V gene (reference sequence). V dropped 7 bases and J dropped 6; count of bases not matched to a gene: 10. The CDR3 consists of 14 residues. CDR3 in amino acids: CASTLTGSGDTQYF. The DNA for the CDR3 is TGTGCCAGCACTCTGACAGGGTCCGGGGATACGCAGTATTTT.

The chain uses TRBV9 and TRBJ1-1; no clear D. Trimming pared 0 bases from V and 4 bases from J, leaving 13 bases between. CDR3 length: 15 residues. Germline V gene data show CDR1 as SGDLS and CDR2 as YYNGEE. The CDR3, as DNA: TGTGCCAGCAGCGTAGGTCCCGGGATCGGCACTGAAGCTTTCTTT. Translating it yields CASSVGPGIGTEAFF.